A selection of T cell receptor beta chains follows, all from one sample in a study of blood T cell repertoires in COVID-19. The data were produced by immunoSEQ multiplex PCR, yet TCRdb's version contains in-frame clones alone and is incomplete. The sample records about 110,000 clones, approximately 85% being singletons. The sample taken for sequencing was peripheral blood. Every receptor here comes from a human donor in a cohort sampled during active COVID-19. CDR3s include the opening cysteine and the closing phenylalanine or tryptophan. The D gene is left open where the match is weak. Clone size is stated in some rows and not others, as once, few, many or a class when expanded.

CDR3: CASSPGQGTNQPQHF; DNA: TGTGCCAGCTCACCCGGACAGGGGACCAATCAGCCCCAGCATTTT; size: .; V: TRBV18; D: TRBD1; J: TRBJ1-5
CDR3: CASSSGLALTDTQYF; DNA: TGTGCCAGCAGCTCCGGACTGGCCCTCACAGATACGCAGTATTTT; size: .; V: TRBV7-2; D: .; J: TRBJ2-3
CDR3: CASSLGDRVREKLFF; DNA: TGTGCCAGCAGCTTAGGGGACAGGGTCCGTGAAAAACTGTTTTTT; size: .; V: TRBV28; D: TRBD1; J: TRBJ1-4
CDR3: CASSYITGELFF; DNA: TGTGCCAGCAGTTATATTACCGGGGAGCTGTTTTTT; size: .; V: TRBV6-5; D: .; J: TRBJ2-2
CDR3: CASSLGQGFGPLHF; DNA: TGTGCCAGCAGCTTGGGACAGGGCTTCGGGCCCCTCCACTTT; size: .; V: TRBV5-8; D: TRBD1; J: TRBJ1-6
CDR3: CASSVGAFYQMNTEAFF; DNA: TGTGCCAGCAGCGTAGGGGCCTTCTATCAAATGAACACTGAAGCTTTCTTT; size: .; V: TRBV9; D: .; J: TRBJ1-1
CDR3: CASSPGADTQYF; DNA: TGTGCCAGCTCACCAGGAGCAGATACGCAGTATTTT; size: .; V: TRBV18; D: .; J: TRBJ2-3
CDR3: CASSGSRRNTEAFF; DNA: TGTGCCAGTAGCGGCTCGCGGAGGAACACTGAAGCTTTCTTT; size: .; V: TRBV19; D: .; J: TRBJ1-1
CDR3: CASGGGDTQYF; DNA: TGTGCCAGCGGCGGAGGGGATACGCAGTATTTT; size: .; V: TRBV9; D: .; J: TRBJ2-3
CDR3: CASSPLGGYEQYF; DNA: TGTGCCAGTAGTCCCCTGGGGGGTTACGAGCAGTACTTC; size: .; V: TRBV19; D: .; J: TRBJ2-7
CDR3: CASDEGAQSNQPQHF; DNA: TGCGCCAGTGATGAGGGGGCTCAGAGCAATCAGCCCCAGCATTTT; size: few; V: TRBV10-1; D: TRBD1; J: TRBJ1-5
CDR3: CASNTGTGRGTEAFF; DNA: TGTGCCAGCAACACCGGGACAGGGCGGGGCACTGAAGCTTTCTTT; size: .; V: TRBV2; D: TRBD1; J: TRBJ1-1
CDR3: CASSQDTSGSLNNEQFF; DNA: TGTGCCAGCAGCCAAGATACTAGCGGTTCTCTCAACAATGAGCAGTTCTTC; size: .; V: TRBV14; D: TRBD2; J: TRBJ2-1
CDR3: CAISESLLAGGYSYNEQFF; DNA: TGTGCCATCAGTGAGTCTCTACTAGCGGGGGGCTACTCCTACAATGAGCAGTTCTTC; size: .; V: TRBV10-3; D: TRBD2; J: TRBJ2-1
CDR3: CASSYKLNTDTQYF; DNA: TGTGCCAGCAGTTACAAACTAAACACAGATACGCAGTATTTT; size: .; V: TRBV6-5; D: .; J: TRBJ2-3
CDR3: CASGRGNSNQPQHF; DNA: TGTGCCAGCGGTAGGGGTAATAGCAATCAGCCCCAGCATTTT; size: .; V: TRBV2; D: .; J: TRBJ1-5
CDR3: CSVDLDRAGETQYF; DNA: TGCAGCGTTGACCTGGACAGGGCGGGAGAGACCCAGTACTTC; size: .; V: TRBV29-1; D: TRBD1; J: TRBJ2-5
CDR3: CASSLGGTRGTDTQYF; DNA: TGTGCCAGCAGCTTAGGGGGGACTAGAGGCACAGATACGCAGTATTTT; size: once; V: TRBV7-9; D: TRBD2; J: TRBJ2-3
CDR3: CASSLVGSYYEQYF; DNA: TGCGCCAGCAGCCTGGTTGGGAGCTACTACGAGCAGTACTTC; size: .; V: TRBV5-1; D: .; J: TRBJ2-7
CDR3: CASSFPQGGTYGYTF; DNA: TGTGCCAGCAGTTTTCCTCAAGGAGGAACTTATGGCTACACCTTC; size: .; V: TRBV25-1; D: .; J: TRBJ1-2
CDR3: CASSLGTGGPAGYTF; DNA: TGTGCCAGCAGCCTAGGGACAGGAGGCCCAGCTGGCTACACCTTC; size: .; V: TRBV5-6; D: TRBD1; J: TRBJ1-2
CDR3: CASSYSGVGIEAFF; DNA: TGTGCCAGCAGTTACTCCGGGGTAGGCATTGAAGCTTTCTTT; size: once; V: TRBV7-9; D: .; J: TRBJ1-1
CDR3: CASRSDRGSTEAFF; DNA: TGCGCCAGCAGGTCAGACAGGGGGAGCACTGAAGCTTTCTTT; size: few; V: TRBV4-1; D: TRBD1; J: TRBJ1-1
CDR3: CASSQGGEAGIGYEQYF; DNA: TGTGCCAGCAGCCAAGGTGGAGAGGCGGGAATCGGATACGAGCAGTACTTC; size: .; V: TRBV3-1/TRBV3-2; D: .; J: TRBJ2-7
CDR3: CARNRVESNQPQHF; DNA: TGTGCCAGGAACAGGGTAGAAAGCAATCAGCCCCAGCATTTT; size: .; V: TRBV19; D: .; J: TRBJ1-5
CDR3: CASSVLGQDTYEQYF; DNA: TGTGCCAGCAGCGTACTGGGACAGGACACCTACGAGCAGTACTTC; size: .; V: TRBV7-2; D: TRBD1; J: TRBJ2-7
CDR3: CASSYGQGSYEQYF; DNA: TGTGCCAGCAGTTACGGACAGGGGTCCTACGAGCAGTACTTC; size: few; V: TRBV6-5; D: TRBD1; J: TRBJ2-7
CDR3: CASSLFGGLAREQFF; DNA: TGTGCCAGCAGCTTATTCGGCGGACTAGCGCGTGAGCAGTTCTTC; size: .; V: TRBV7-2; D: TRBD2; J: TRBJ2-1
CDR3: CASSRDRDPGNTIYF; DNA: TGTGCCAGCAGCCGGGACAGGGACCCCGGAAACACCATATATTTT; size: .; V: TRBV11-1; D: TRBD1; J: TRBJ1-3
CDR3: CASSQDHEREGADTQYF; DNA: TGTGCCAGCAGCCAAGATCACGAGCGGGAGGGGGCAGATACGCAGTATTTT; size: .; V: TRBV3-1/TRBV3-2; D: TRBD2; J: TRBJ2-3
CDR3: CASSEKGGYYGYTF; DNA: TGTGCCAGCAGTGAAAAGGGAGGCTACTATGGCTACACCTTC; size: .; V: TRBV2; D: .; J: TRBJ1-2
CDR3: CASTGGNYGYTF; DNA: TGTGCCAGCACTGGAGGGAACTATGGCTACACCTTC; size: few; V: TRBV6-5; D: .; J: TRBJ1-2
CDR3: CASSKSGTSDTGELFF; DNA: TGCGCCAGCAGCAAAAGCGGGACTAGCGACACCGGGGAGCTGTTTTTT; size: .; V: TRBV4-1; D: TRBD2; J: TRBJ2-2
CDR3: CASSLRQGLSEAFF; DNA: TGTGCCAGCAGCCTCCGACAGGGGCTATCCGAAGCTTTCTTT; size: .; V: TRBV3-1/TRBV3-2; D: TRBD1; J: TRBJ1-1
CDR3: CASSQDRGRDHGYTF; DNA: TGTGCCAGCAGCCAAGACAGGGGGCGTGACCATGGCTACACCTTC; size: .; V: TRBV3-1/TRBV3-2; D: TRBD1; J: TRBJ1-2
CDR3: CASSLDSVNEKLFF; DNA: TGTGCCAGCAGTCTGGACAGCGTTAATGAAAAACTGTTTTTT; size: .; V: TRBV7-9; D: .; J: TRBJ1-4
CDR3: CASSSGAGELFF; DNA: TGTGCCAGCAGCTCCGGGGCCGGGGAGCTGTTTTTT; size: .; V: TRBV7-9; D: .; J: TRBJ2-2
CDR3: CASSLEYVTYNEQFF; DNA: TGTGCCAGCAGCTTAGAGTACGTTACATACAATGAGCAGTTCTTC; size: .; V: TRBV13; D: .; J: TRBJ2-1
CDR3: CASSESSGGYNEQFF; DNA: TGCGCCAGCAGTGAGAGTAGCGGGGGGTACAATGAGCAGTTCTTC; size: .; V: TRBV10-2; D: TRBD2; J: TRBJ2-1
CDR3: CASSSGTGNYGYTF; DNA: TGTGCCAGCAGTTCCGGGACAGGGAATTATGGCTACACCTTC; size: .; V: TRBV5-4; D: TRBD1; J: TRBJ1-2
CDR3: CASSPFGGGGTEAFF; DNA: TGTGCCAGCAGCCCCTTTGGCGGGGGTGGCACTGAAGCTTTCTTT; size: .; V: TRBV7-2; D: .; J: TRBJ1-1
CDR3: CATGTGGDEQYF; DNA: TGCGCCACCGGGACAGGGGGCGACGAGCAGTACTTC; size: .; V: TRBV10-1; D: TRBD1; J: TRBJ2-7
CDR3: CASRDSGDTDTQYF; DNA: TGTGCCAGCAGGGATAGCGGGGACACAGATACGCAGTATTTT; size: .; V: TRBV9; D: TRBD2; J: TRBJ2-3
CDR3: CAIAGETDTQYF; DNA: TGTGCCATAGCGGGAGAGACAGATACGCAGTATTTT; size: .; V: TRBV10-3; D: TRBD2; J: TRBJ2-3
CDR3: CASSLQGSQPQHF; DNA: TGTGCCAGCAGCCTACAGGGGAGCCAGCCCCAGCATTTT; size: .; V: TRBV11-2; D: TRBD1; J: TRBJ1-5
CDR3: CASNRQDSYEQYF; DNA: TGTGCCAGCAATAGGCAGGACTCCTACGAGCAGTACTTC; size: .; V: TRBV2; D: .; J: TRBJ2-7
CDR3: CASSLGGQPVDEQYF; DNA: TGTGCCAGCAGCTTAGGGGGACAGCCAGTCGACGAGCAGTACTTC; size: .; V: TRBV7-6; D: TRBD1; J: TRBJ2-7
CDR3: CASNPISGGARDTQYF; DNA: TGCGCCAGCAACCCGATCAGCGGGGGGGCTCGGGATACGCAGTATTTT; size: .; V: TRBV5-1; D: TRBD2; J: TRBJ2-3
CDR3: CASSVAMNTEAFF; DNA: TGTGCCAGCAGCGTAGCTATGAACACTGAAGCTTTCTTT; size: .; V: TRBV9; D: .; J: TRBJ1-1
CDR3: CASSKQEF; DNA: TGTGCCAGCAGCAAACAGGAATTC; size: .; V: TRBV21-1; D: .; J: TRBJ2-7
CDR3: CSVELTRSEQYF; DNA: TGCAGCGTTGAGTTGACGCGGAGTGAGCAGTACTTC; size: .; V: TRBV29-1; D: .; J: TRBJ2-7
CDR3: CASNLRSPTEAFF; DNA: TGTGCCAGCAACTTACGGTCCCCCACTGAAGCTTTCTTT; size: .; V: TRBV2; D: .; J: TRBJ1-1
CDR3: CASSPAPSTTNEKLFF; DNA: TGTGCCAGCAGTCCGGCTCCTAGTACAACTAATGAAAAACTGTTTTTT; size: .; V: TRBV2; D: .; J: TRBJ1-4
CDR3: CASSLVRCSGNTIYF; DNA: TGTGCCAGCAGCTTAGTTCGGTGCTCTGGAAACACCATATATTTT; size: .; V: TRBV7-9; D: .; J: TRBJ1-3
CDR3: CASSFTRSNEQFF; DNA: TGTGCCAGCAGCTTCACTAGGTCCAATGAGCAGTTCTTC; size: .; V: TRBV11-2; D: .; J: TRBJ2-1